Listed below are T cell receptor beta chains from one sample, sequenced in a study of CD8 T cells in Susac syndrome. TCRdb reprocessed the immunoSEQ multiplex PCR reads via MiXCR and lists one record per CDR3 protein. The profile shows 45,000 or so distinct CDR3 sequences, over 85% of them singletons. The source material was CD8+ T cells from PBMCs. The receptor source for this set is a human donor in good health. CDR3s include the opening cysteine and the closing phenylalanine or tryptophan. D genes are given only for firm matches. Expanded clones are given a class, and other clones once, few, many or no size at all.

j_call v_call d_call clone_size cdr3_aa cdr3_nt
TRBJ2-1 TRBV6-4 TRBD2 once CASSDLLRLAGALEQFF TGTGCCAGCAGTGACTTGCTTCGGCTAGCGGGAGCGCTTGAGCAGTTCTTC
TRBJ1-2 TRBV3-1 - - CASSQDGGIYGYTF TGTGCCAGCAGCCAAGATGGAGGGATCTATGGCTACACCTTC
TRBJ2-7 TRBV2 TRBD2 - CASRDGTSGYSYEQYF TGTGCCAGCAGAGACGGGACTAGCGGGTACTCCTACGAGCAGTACTTC
TRBJ1-4 TRBV2 TRBD1 - CASGRDRESTNEKLFF TGTGCCAGCGGCCGGGACAGGGAATCAACTAATGAAAAACTGTTTTTT
TRBJ1-1 TRBV7-8 TRBD1 - CASSLQGADTEAFF TGTGCCAGCAGCTTGCAGGGGGCGGACACTGAAGCTTTCTTT
TRBJ1-4 TRBV5-1 - - CASSPGPEVEKLFF TGCGCCAGCAGCCCGGGACCCGAGGTTGAAAAACTGTTTTTT
TRBJ2-7 TRBV19 - - CASSIGVPASYEQYF TGTGCCAGTAGTATAGGGGTGCCAGCCTCCTACGAGCAGTACTTC
TRBJ2-5 TRBV28 TRBD2 - CASSHDGWTSGSVRETQYF TGTGCCAGCAGTCATGATGGGTGGACTAGCGGGAGTGTCAGGGAGACCCAGTACTTC
TRBJ2-7 TRBV7-9 - - CASSLDQEGYEQYF TGTGCCAGCAGCTTAGATCAGGAGGGTTACGAGCAGTACTTC
TRBJ2-7 TRBV5-1 TRBD1 - CASSETGSNYEQYF TGCGCCAGCAGCGAGACAGGGTCCAACTACGAGCAGTACTTC
TRBJ2-2 TRBV20-1 TRBD2 - CSAIPPAGEGAELFF TGCAGTGCTATTCCCCCGGCGGGAGAGGGTGCGGAGCTGTTTTTT
TRBJ1-5 TRBV4-2 TRBD1 once CASSQQTQDRGGQPQHF TGTGCCAGCAGCCAGCAAACCCAAGACAGGGGAGGGCAGCCCCAGCATTTT
TRBJ1-2 TRBV30 - once CAWSGPYGYTF TGTGCCTGGAGCGGCCCCTATGGCTACACCTTC
TRBJ1-6 TRBV20-1 - - CSAPGSYNSPLHF TGCAGTGCCCCGGGTTCCTATAATTCACCCCTCCACTTT
TRBJ2-7 TRBV28 - - CASSLTAVYEQYF TGTGCCAGCAGTTTGACAGCCGTCTACGAGCAGTACTTC
TRBJ2-7 TRBV6-5 TRBD1 - CASSYLGTGAEEQYF TGTGCCAGCAGTTACCTCGGGACAGGGGCGGAGGAGCAGTACTTC
TRBJ2-7 TRBV19 TRBD2 - CASSQELAVYEQYF TGTGCCAGTAGCCAAGAACTAGCGGTCTACGAGCAGTACTTC
TRBJ2-2 TRBV5-1 - - CASSLSPNTGELFF TGCGCCAGCAGCTTGTCACCTAACACCGGGGAGCTGTTTTTT
TRBJ2-7 TRBV28 - once CASRGRDSYEQYF TGTGCCAGCAGAGGCCGGGACTCCTACGAGCAGTACTTC
TRBJ2-5 TRBV7-2 - - CASRTRGRETQYF TGTGCCAGCAGAACCAGGGGTAGAGAGACCCAGTACTTC
TRBJ2-7 TRBV7-9 TRBD1 - CASSEGGGQSYEQYF TGTGCCAGCAGCGAAGGTGGGGGACAGAGCTACGAGCAGTACTTC
TRBJ2-3 TRBV5-1 - - CASSLVSYTDTQYF TGCGCCAGCAGCTTGGTGTCATACACAGATACGCAGTATTTT
TRBJ2-7 TRBV27 - - CASTGGGWYEQYF TGTGCCAGCACCGGTGGGGGCTGGTACGAGCAGTACTTC
TRBJ2-3 TRBV4-2 TRBD1 - CASRPGQGDSDTQYF TGTGCCAGCAGACCGGGACAGGGGGATTCAGATACGCAGTATTTT
TRBJ2-3 TRBV29-1 TRBD2 - CSVEGDSGWSTDTQYF TGCAGCGTTGAAGGGGATAGCGGGTGGAGCACAGATACGCAGTATTTT
TRBJ2-1 TRBV6-2/TRBV6-3 - - CASSHTEYNEQFF TGTGCCAGCAGTCACACAGAGTACAATGAGCAGTTCTTC
TRBJ2-2 TRBV5-1 - - CASSWTGETGELFF TGCGCCAGCAGCTGGACCGGAGAAACCGGGGAGCTGTTTTTT
TRBJ2-1 TRBV3-1 TRBD2 - CASSQVRLAGDNEQFF TGTGCCAGCAGCCAAGTGAGGCTAGCGGGAGACAATGAGCAGTTCTTC
TRBJ2-1 TRBV29-1 - - CSVVRRADNEQFF TGCAGCGTTGTCCGTAGAGCAGACAATGAGCAGTTCTTC
TRBJ2-1 TRBV9 - - CASSVNSNEQFF TGTGCCAGCAGCGTTAACTCCAATGAGCAGTTCTTC
TRBJ2-2 TRBV20-1 - - CSVRGPTGELFF TGCAGTGTCCGCGGACCCACCGGGGAGCTGTTTTTT
TRBJ2-5 TRBV4-1 - - CASSPIPGRETQYF TGCGCCAGCAGCCCCATCCCTGGGAGAGAGACCCAGTACTTC
TRBJ2-7 TRBV27 - - CASSLSRQSSYEQYF TGTGCCAGCAGTTTATCGAGGCAAAGCTCCTACGAGCAGTACTTC
TRBJ1-1 TRBV7-6 - - CASSLGAHTEAFF TGTGCCAGCAGCTTAGGGGCACACACTGAAGCTTTCTTT
TRBJ2-5 TRBV7-2 - - CASSLESASETQYF TGTGCCAGCAGCTTAGAGTCGGCATCCGAGACCCAGTACTTC
TRBJ2-1 TRBV12-3/TRBV12-4 - - CASSLASGTQNEQFF TGTGCCAGCAGTTTAGCTTCCGGGACTCAGAATGAGCAGTTCTTC
TRBJ1-1 TRBV6-6 - - CATGPYGTEAFF TGTGCCACCGGACCCTACGGCACTGAAGCTTTCTTT
TRBJ1-5 TRBV29-1 - - CSVGQADQPQHF TGCAGCGTTGGACAGGCTGATCAGCCCCAGCATTTT
TRBJ1-6 TRBV25-1 TRBD1 - CASHPGGTNSPLHF TGTGCCAGCCACCCAGGGGGAACTAATTCACCCCTCCACTTT
TRBJ2-1 TRBV3-1 TRBD2 - CASSPLAATSGNEQFF TGTGCCAGCAGTCCTCTAGCGGCCACGTCCGGCAATGAGCAGTTCTTC
TRBJ2-7 TRBV27 - - CASSLWGRTYEQYF TGTGCCAGCAGTTTATGGGGACGGACCTACGAGCAGTACTTC
TRBJ1-4 TRBV5-6 - - CASSVVGVEKLFF TGTGCCAGCAGCGTGGTGGGGGTAGAAAAACTGTTTTTT
TRBJ2-3 TRBV6-4 TRBD2 - CASILRLAGGPDTQYF TGTGCCAGCATTCTCCGACTAGCGGGAGGGCCAGATACGCAGTATTTT
TRBJ2-3 TRBV5-6 TRBD2 - CASSHGRGTQYF TGTGCCAGCAGCCACGGGAGGGGGACGCAGTATTTT
TRBJ2-5 TRBV13 - - CASSSGVQETQYF TGTGCCAGCAGCTCAGGAGTCCAAGAGACCCAGTACTTC
TRBJ2-1 TRBV12-3/TRBV12-4 - - CASTPGTYNEQFF TGTGCCAGCACCCCGGGGACGTACAATGAGCAGTTCTTC
TRBJ2-7 TRBV5-8 - - CANRANEQYF TGTGCCAACCGTGCCAACGAGCAGTACTTC